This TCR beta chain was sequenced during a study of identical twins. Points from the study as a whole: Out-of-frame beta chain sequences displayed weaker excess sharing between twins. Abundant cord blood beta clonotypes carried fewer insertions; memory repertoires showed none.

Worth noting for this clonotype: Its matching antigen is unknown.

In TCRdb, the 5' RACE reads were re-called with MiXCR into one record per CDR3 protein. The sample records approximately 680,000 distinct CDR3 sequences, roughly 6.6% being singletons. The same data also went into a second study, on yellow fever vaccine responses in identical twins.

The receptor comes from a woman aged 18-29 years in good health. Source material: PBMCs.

This CDR3 is CASSPASVPEAFF. DNA for the CDR3: TGCGCCAGCAGCCCGGCGTCAGTCCCTGAAGCTTTCTTT. This chain joins TRBV5-1 and TRBJ1-1; unclear D gene. The CDR3 is 13 amino acids. Germline CDR1 and CDR2: SGHRS and YFSETQ. V lost 4 bases, J lost 6 bases, and 13 bases lay in between.